The clone carrying this T cell receptor beta chain was seen a handful of times. Its antigen is as yet unknown. This record comes from a study of T cells in Graves' hyperthyroidism and ophthalmopathy. Findings and limits, study-wide: Ophthalmopathy got predicted by the model a median about six months before its onset. Blood held most thyroid clonotypes expanded above 0.001 frequency.

The TCR beta CDR3 regions underwent amplification using RNA transcripts as the source. HTBI primers were used for first-round RT-PCR of the TCR CDR3. TCRdb reprocessed the multiplex PCR reads with MiXCR, giving one entry per CDR3 protein. The table has 600,000 to 700,000 distinct CDR3 sequences, 45% seen once. Exclusions: uncontrolled infection, other autoimmune disease, pregnancy, lactation. Diagnostic assessment was based on clinical symptoms, serum thyroxine and TRAb, thyroid ultrasound and orbital computed tomography. The CDR3 contains 16 residues. Trimming took 9 bases from V and 11 from J; bases not matched to a gene: 21. Per the germline V gene, CDR1 is SGHAT and CDR2 is FQNNGV.

What was sequenced was peripheral blood or thyroid tissue (not recorded which). The chain joins TRBV11-2 to TRBJ1-5, with 8 positions matching TRBD1. The receptor was isolated from an adult man with Graves' disease, either hyperthyroidism or ophthalmopathy (not recorded which). In DNA form, the CDR3 reads TGTGCCAGTAGTCCTGGATGGGACTCAGGACAGGGAGCCCAGCATTTT. Translated: CASSPGWDSGQGAQHF. Filled out from reference TRBV11-2 and TRBJ1-5, the complete variable domain reads EAGVAQSPRYKIIEKRQSVAFWCNPISGHATLYWYQQILGQGPKLLIQFQNNGVVDDSQLPKDRFSAERLKGVDSTLKIQPAKLEDSAVYLCASSPGWDSGQGAQHFGDGTRLSIL.